This entry concerns a single T cell receptor beta chain. Its antigen is unidentified. Germline V lookup: CDR1 SGHRS, CDR2 YFSETQ. Trimming removed 4 bases at V and 4 bases at J, with 12 bases between. The CDR3 is 14 amino acids. The sample belongs to a study of T cell responses to AZD1222 COVID-19 vaccine. This table comes from immunoSEQ multiplex PCR, and its TCRdb copy is limited to in-frame clones, with some not included. The sample has 95,000 to 110,000 clones, 86% seen once. Study-wide results and limits: The study reported that nearly half of spike-specific TCRs target unmutated variant regions. All repertoire sampling was performed exclusively after the peak T cell response. White British people made up most donors, females outnumbered males, and clonal diversity was possibly underestimated.

This clonotype originated in an adult who received the MenACWY meningococcal vaccine as a control. Source: peripheral blood, taken 28 days after the second dose of the MenACWY control vaccine. The chain is built from TRBV5-1 and TRBJ2-1, with a possible D match to TRBD1 (5 bases). For the CDR3, the DNA is TGCGCCAGCAGCGGAGCGAGACAGTACAATGAGCAGTTCTTC. Residues: CASSGARQYNEQFF.